This TCR beta chain was recorded in a study of blood T cell repertoires in COVID-19. Study-level information: In each case, the material was cDNA or gDNA derived from T cells, B-cell-depleted T cells, or PBMCs.

Per the study methods: Reference gene primer amplification gave nucleated cell count estimates. Generated by immunoSEQ multiplex PCR, the TCRdb table keeps only in-frame clones and is missing some. The V and J calls and the clone size are those of that table, but D and trimming were determined from the DNA. The data hold 190,000 or so clones, with 65% to 80% observed a single time. In germline, CDR1 is WSHSY, CDR2 SAAADI. The CDR3 runs to 13 residues. Unmatched junction bases numbered 7, after V lost 7 bases and J lost 4 bases. The chain links TRBV10-2 to TRBJ2-7, with 7 bases lining up with TRBD1. Specimen: peripheral blood. The sequence was obtained from a man aged 45-65 years who had recovered from COVID-19. The CDR3 nucleotides are TGCGCCAGCATCGACGGGACAGCGTACGAGCAGTACTTC. This encodes CASIDGTAYEQYF.